One sample yielded the 22 T cell receptor beta chains listed below, sequenced in a study of cytomegalovirus exposure and HLA in healthy donors (dated by TCRdb to the late 2010s). The library came from the immunoSEQ multiplex PCR assay. For the multiplex PCR, a mixture combining 60 forward primers for TCR Vbeta segments and 13 reverse primers for TCR Jbeta segments was used. The immuneACCESS repertoire file appears here via TCRdb, limited to in-frame rearrangements. These files lack a portion of the clones; in checked studies, under half of the deficit traces to unresolved V genes, and the cause of the others is not known. The sample records around 130,000 clones, roughly 80% of which are singletons. Roughly 10% of the sample comes from the top ten. The sequencing sample was made of PBMCs. The receptors shown here come from a male donor in good health and CMV-seropositive.

The rearrangement links TRBV28 to TRBJ1-1, with 7 nucleotides matching TRBD1. The germline V gene has CDR1 MDHEN and CDR2 SYDVKM. J gave up 2 bases and V 3 bases, and 12 bases lay outside the gene matches. The CDR3 sequence is 17 residues long. CDR3 protein: CASSLLTGERQNTEAFF. The CDR3 DNA reads as TGTGCCAGCAGTTTGTTAACAGGGGAGCGACAAAACACTGAAGCTTTCTTT.

This clone has only one observation. The chain couples TRBV30 to TRBJ2-7; D is possibly TRBD1 (5 bases). V was trimmed by 7 bases and J by 2 bases, leaving 15 bases between them. Per germline, CDR1 GTSNPN and CDR2 SVGIG (reference sequence). The CDR3 is 13 residues long. This CDR3 reads CASKQKGAYEQYF. CDR3 nucleotide sequence: TGTGCCTCAAAGCAGAAAGGGGCCTACGAGCAGTACTTC.

This clone was detected once. The same CDR3 also results from other DNA sequences found in this sample. The rearrangement joins TRBV28 to TRBJ1-2; D is ambiguous. CDR1 is MDHEN and CDR2 is SYDVKM in the germline V gene. The CDR3 is 13 amino acids. Trimming took 8 bases from V and 7 from J, leaving 17 bases between them. The CDR3 nucleotides read TGTGCCAGCCTATCCCCTGTGGTCTTTGGCTACACCTTC. This gives the protein CASLSPVVFGYTF.

This clone was seen only once. The J gene is TRBJ2-5, the V gene TRBV7-2; 13 bases line up with TRBD2. The tail of the sequence fits TRBJ2-7 better, so the J call may be wrong. Per the germline V gene, CDR1 is SGHTA and CDR2 is FQGNSA. The CDR3 covers 17 residues. CDR3 bases: TGTGCCAGCAGCCTAAGGACTAGCGGGAGTATTTTCTACGAGCAGTACTTC. It encodes CASSLRTSGSIFYEQYF.

V and J are TRBV10-3 and TRBJ2-1; D is unclear. The V and J ends lost 2 bases and 5 bases respectively, with 13 bases between them. The CDR3 has 15 amino acids. Germline assignment: CDR1 ENHRY and CDR2 SYGVKD. The CDR3 bases are TGTGCCATCAGTGAGGGTGGCGGATCAAACAATGAGCAGTTCTTC. It is translated as CAISEGGGSNNEQFF.

A note on this clone: At one of its ends the junction is not consistent with the germline gene, which may arise from a read error. This CDR3 is also generated by other DNA sequences in the sample. The genes are TRBV5-1 and TRBJ2-5; the D is unclear. The length of the CDR3 is 14 residues. Per germline, CDR1 SGHRS and CDR2 YFSETQ. CDR3 nucleotides: TGCGCCAGCAGTTTGGCCGAGGTAGTGGAGACCCAGTACTTC. This codes for CASSLAEVVETQYF.

The chain couples TRBV4-2 to TRBJ2-3; TRBD2 agrees at 10 bases. J lost 4 bases, V lost 2 bases, and 6 bases had no gene match. CDR3 length equals 16 residues. Germline CDR1 reads LGHNA; CDR2 reads YNFKEQ. The CDR3 spells CASSQYPSGSSDTQYF. DNA for the CDR3: TGTGCCAGCAGCCAATATCCTAGCGGGAGCTCAGATACGCAGTATTTT.

This clone was counted only a few times. The J gene is TRBJ2-3, the V gene TRBV19, with D tentatively TRBD1 (6 bases). The V end lost 8 bases, the J end lost 9 bases, and 24 bases lay between the germline ends. This CDR3 has 15 amino acids. CDR1 LNHDA and CDR2 SQIVND come from the germline V gene (reference sequence). The CDR3 DNA reads TGTGCCAGTTATCCGACAGGCGGTTTATCGGGAACGCAGTATTTT. It encodes CASYPTGGLSGTQYF.

CDR3 DNA sequence: TGTGCCAGTAGTCGTGTCGGGACAGAGGATTCACCCCTCCACTTT. It encodes CASSRVGTEDSPLHF. The chain has TRBV19 and TRBJ1-6; the match to TRBD1 covers 7 bases. V dropped 5 bases and J dropped 8; count of bases not matched to a gene: 9. This CDR3 is built from 15 residues. In germline, CDR1 is LNHDA, CDR2 SQIVND (reference sequence).

This chain connects TRBV19 to TRBJ2-6; TRBD1 matches 8 bases. V lost 6 bases and J lost 4; bases outside the gene matches: 14. This CDR3 spans 18 amino acids. Germline CDR1 and CDR2: LNHDA and SQIVND (reference sequence). The CDR3 reads CASSSTGAGFSGANVLTF. CDR3 DNA sequence: TGTGCCAGTAGCTCGACAGGGGCCGGGTTTTCCGGGGCCAACGTCCTGACTTTC.

This clone was recorded a few times. The chain couples TRBV19 to TRBJ1-5; a possible D gene is TRBD1 (5 bases). Trimming took 3 bases from V and 0 from J, leaving 18 bases between them. Germline CDR1 and CDR2: LNHDA and SQIVND (reference sequence). The CDR3 is made up of 18 amino acids. CDR3 in DNA: TGTGCCAGTAGTATCCTTGTTCGGGGGTTTAGTAGCAATCAGCCCCAGCATTTT. Protein sequence: CASSILVRGFSSNQPQHF.

This clone was recorded a few times. The chain recombines TRBV11-2 with TRBJ2-2; 11 nucleotides line up with TRBD2. The CDR3 extends over 16 amino acids. Looked up from germline, CDR1 is SGHAT and CDR2 is FQNNGV. Trimming took 6 bases from V and 1 from J; bases not matched to a gene: 4. CDR3 in amino acids: CASRFGTSGNTGELFF. For the CDR3, the DNA is TGTGCCAGCAGGTTCGGGACTAGCGGGAACACCGGGGAGCTGTTTTTT.

V gene TRBV7-2 combines with J gene TRBJ2-1, with D possibly being TRBD2 (5 bases). The CDR3 length is 16 residues. V was cut by 2 bases and J by 12 bases, with 23 bases left in between. Germline V gene data show CDR1 as SGHTA and CDR2 as FQGNSA. The CDR3 loop is CASSLSLSVARVSQFF. CDR3 sequence (DNA): TGTGCCAGCAGCTTAAGCTTATCCGTAGCGCGTGTATCGCAGTTCTTC.

The chain employs TRBV25-1 and TRBJ2-7; D unclear. Germline CDR1 and CDR2: MGHDK and SYGVNS. Trimming took off 4 bases at V and 2 bases at J, with 6 bases between the two ends. CDR3 length: 12 residues. The CDR3 is CASSGQTYEQYF. In nucleotides, the CDR3 is TGTGCCAGCAGTGGGCAGACCTACGAGCAGTACTTC.

The chain combines TRBV6-5 with TRBJ2-7; the match to TRBD1 covers 8 bases. V trimming: 9 bases; J trimming: 6 bases; junction bases outside the gene matches: 13. This CDR3 is built from 14 residues. Germline values: CDR1 MNHEY, CDR2 SVGAGI. The CDR3 here is CASKPPGQVSEQYF. In DNA form, the CDR3 reads TGTGCCAGTAAACCTCCGGGACAGGTTTCCGAGCAGTACTTC.

The chain couples TRBV9 to TRBJ2-4; D is perhaps TRBD1 (5 bases). The V gene lost 0 bases and the J gene lost 6 bases, with 19 bases spanning the gap. Germline CDR1 reads SGDLS; CDR2 reads YYNGEE. CDR3 length: 17 amino acids. The CDR3 coding sequence is TGTGCCAGCAGCGTAGAAGGGGTCATAGGGGCTGGAAACATTCAGTACTTC. Its translation is CASSVEGVIGAGNIQYF.

The CDR3 sequence is CASSQEDAMTGKNLFF. CDR3 coding DNA: TGTGCCAGCAGCCAGGAAGATGCGATGACAGGAAAGAATCTGTTTTTT. This chain links TRBV4-2 with TRBJ2-2; D possibly corresponds to TRBD1 (6 bases). This CDR3 has 16 amino acids. V shed 3 bases and J shed 14 bases, with 25 bases lying between them. The germline gives CDR1 LGHNA, CDR2 YNFKEQ.

The chain employs TRBV30 and TRBJ2-3, with 7 bases lining up with TRBD2. Losses at the gene ends were 3 bases for V and 5 bases for J; bases not matched to a gene: 5. This CDR3 comprises 13 residues. Per germline, CDR1 GTSNPN and CDR2 SVGIG (reference sequence). The CDR3, as DNA: TGTGCCTGGAGGAGGACTAGACGAGATACGCAGTATTTT. Translated: CAWRRTRRDTQYF.

CDR3 sequence (DNA): TGCAGCGTTCGGCGGACAGGGAAAGGAGAAAAACTGTTTTTT. Translating it yields CSVRRTGKGEKLFF. This rearrangement joins TRBV29-1 to TRBJ1-4, with TRBD1 matching over 8 bases. V dropped 5 bases and J dropped 8; count of bases not matched to a gene: 10. The germline gives CDR1 SQVTM, CDR2 ANQGSEA. The CDR3 runs to 14 residues.

V is TRBV29-1 and J is TRBJ1-1, with 7 bases aligning to TRBD1. Germline CDR1 is SQVTM and CDR2 is ANQGSEA. The CDR3 totals 13 residues. With V trimmed by 6 bases and J by 3 bases, 7 bases remained unmatched. The CDR3 loop reads CSVRQGRDTEAFF. The CDR3 bases are TGCAGCGTCCGACAGGGCCGCGACACTGAAGCTTTCTTT.

This chain connects TRBV18 to TRBJ2-6; TRBD1 matches 10 bases. The V and J ends lost 3 bases and 2 bases, in that order; junction bases with no gene match: 4. This CDR3 is 17 amino acids long. Germline values: CDR1 KGHSH, CDR2 LQKENI. CDR3 bases: TGTGCCAGCTCACCTAGACAGGGGGCGACTGGGGCCAACGTCCTGACTTTC. Its translation: CASSPRQGATGANVLTF.

The chain carries TRBV5-8 and TRBJ1-5, with 7 bases matching TRBD1. After removal of 4 bases from V and 5 bases from J, the junction contained 6 bases not matched to a gene. Germline assignment: CDR1 SGHTS and CDR2 YDEGEE. The CDR3 loop spans 14 amino acids. CDR3 residues: CASSRQGVDQPQHF. The CDR3 nucleotides read TGTGCCAGCAGCCGACAGGGTGTCGATCAGCCCCAGCATTTT.